The entry below describes one TCR beta chain. Its target is unknown. The sample is drawn from a study of cytomegalovirus exposure and HLA in healthy donors. Looking at the study overall: Early release data held approximately 81 million unique TCRs from HLA-typed donors. Study-wide findings and caveats: The study had only CMV serostatus as immune exposure information. Overall, around 160 TCR beta chains were annotated as cytomegalovirus-associated. Other equally common chains were less clonally expanded than HLA-associated TCR beta chains, a later analysis showed.

60 Vbeta and 13 Jbeta primers were used in PCR. Here immunoSEQ multiplex PCR was the method, and the copy in TCRdb shows in-frame clones only, minus some. In the table there are 150,000 to 200,000 clones, approximately 84% of which are singletons. This CDR3 spans 14 amino acids. The V gene lost 4 bases and the J gene lost 2 bases, with 10 bases spanning the gap. Looked up from germline, CDR1 is SGDLS and CDR2 is YYNGEE. The genes are TRBV9 and TRBJ1-3; D gene unclear. Sequencing used PBMCs. This sequence was found in a woman in her twenties or thirties in good health and CMV-seropositive. The CDR3 region has the DNA TGTGCCAGCAGCCCGGGAGTCACTGGAAACACCATATATTTT. Its protein is CASSPGVTGNTIYF. Filled out from reference TRBV9 and TRBJ1-3, the complete variable domain reads DSGVTQTPKHLITATGQRVTLRCSPRSGDLSVYWYQQSLDQGLQFLIQYYNGEERAKGNILERFSAQQFPDLHSELNLSSLELGDSALYFCASSPGVTGNTIYFGEGSWLTVV.